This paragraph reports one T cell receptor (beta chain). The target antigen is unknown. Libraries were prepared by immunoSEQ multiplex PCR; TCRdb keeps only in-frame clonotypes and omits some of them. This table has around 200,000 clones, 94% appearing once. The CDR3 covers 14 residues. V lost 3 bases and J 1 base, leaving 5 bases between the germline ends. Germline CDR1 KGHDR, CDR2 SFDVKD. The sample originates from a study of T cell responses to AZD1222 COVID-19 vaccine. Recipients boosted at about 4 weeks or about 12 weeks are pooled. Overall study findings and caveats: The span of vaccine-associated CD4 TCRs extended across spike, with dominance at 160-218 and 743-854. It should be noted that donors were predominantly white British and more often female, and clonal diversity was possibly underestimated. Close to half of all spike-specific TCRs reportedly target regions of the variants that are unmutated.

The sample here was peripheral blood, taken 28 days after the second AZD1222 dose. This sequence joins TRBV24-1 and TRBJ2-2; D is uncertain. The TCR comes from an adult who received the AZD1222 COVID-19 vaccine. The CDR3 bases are TGTGCCACCAGTGATGCCCTGAACACCGGGGAGCTGTTTTTT. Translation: CATSDALNTGELFF.